This T cell receptor beta chain was retrieved from a study of CD8 T cells in Susac syndrome. General study points: It was acknowledged in the study that its TCR sequencing and HLA analysis involved a relatively small number of individuals.

Through negative isolation, CD4+ and CD8+ T cells were obtained, while TEMRA cells were enriched using FACS. Random hexamers primed reverse transcription of about 0.5 to 1 ug RNA. Amplification of TCR beta CDR3 by immunoSEQ multiplex PCR spanned 54 Vbeta and 13 Jbeta. TCRdb reanalysed the immunoSEQ multiplex PCR reads using MiXCR and keeps one entry per CDR3 protein. Here the sample spans around 190,000 distinct CDR3 sequences, approximately 94% being singletons. About this clonotype: What it binds is not known.

CDR3 length: 14 amino acids. Losses at the gene ends were 3 bases for V and 7 bases for J; bases not matched to a gene: 6. CDR1 is LGHDT and CDR2 is YNNKEL in the germline V gene (reference sequence). The material sequenced was CD4+ T cells from PBMCs. This TCR derives from a human donor in good health. V gene TRBV3-1 combines with J gene TRBJ2-1; 7 nucleotides match TRBD2. CDR3 DNA sequence: TGTGCCAGCAGCCATGGACTAGTCAAAAATGAGCAGTTCTTC. This codes for CASSHGLVKNEQFF.